The clone carrying this T cell receptor beta chain was seen once. As yet, its antigen is unknown. PCR used 60 Vbeta primers and 13 Jbeta primers. This table comes from immunoSEQ multiplex PCR, and its TCRdb copy is limited to in-frame clones, with some not included. The data hold about 190,000 clones, with approximately 70% observed a single time. The record originates from a study of cytomegalovirus exposure and HLA in healthy donors. Trimming removed 4 bases from V and 6 bases from J, with 13 bases in between. Germline-derived CDR1 and CDR2 are MGHRA and YSYEKL. This CDR3 contains 14 residues. Whole-study results and caveats: In all likelihood, a cluster of highly shared sequence variants was a sequencing artifact. According to a later analysis, most TCR beta chains associated with CMV appeared HLA-restricted. Per a later analysis, approximately 16,000 TCR beta sequences showed association with HLA alleles at 0.05 false discovery rate.

Sequenced material: PBMCs. The genes are TRBV4-1 and TRBJ2-1; a weak D match, TRBD1 (6 bases). The receptor was derived from a woman aged 30 to 39 in good health and CMV-seropositive. Here the CDR3 DNA reads TGCGCCAGCAGCCCGGGCCCAGGGGCCAATGAGCAGTTCTTC. Its protein product is CASSPGPGANEQFF.